This TCR beta chain is drawn from a study of human T cells and chemical hapten exposure. Notes on the study in general: A positive correlation with patch test score was found for PT1 expanded TCR counts. Controls had significantly fewer large CDR3 similarity clusters than were formed by expanded TCRs.

As to this clonotype: Its antigen is currently unknown.

The library tagged each cDNA molecule with unique molecular identifiers. TCRdb redid the calling of the RACE reads with MiXCR, one entry per CDR3 protein. The sample contains 180,000 or so distinct CDR3 sequences, roughly 15% of which appear only once. Time point specified: patch test 1, 2 weeks after DPC sensitization. Regarding treatment: therapeutic diphenylcyclopropenone sensitization with weekly scalp DPC. The germline CDR1 and CDR2 sequences are SGHAT and FQDESV (reference sequence). The CDR3 is 14 residues long. V shed 7 bases and J 5 bases; nucleotides not matched to a gene: 7. The TCR sequence derives from a woman aged 30 to 39 with alopecia areata. Some clones in this sample may be carry-over from other donors' samples. The material sequenced was whole blood, taken in connection with sensitization to the hapten diphenylcyclopropenone (DPC). V is TRBV11-1 and J is TRBJ2-7; 11 nucleotides align to TRBD1. The CDR3 DNA sequence: TGTGCCAGCACCCCCTGGACAGGGGGCAACGAGCAGTACTTC. This translates into CASTPWTGGNEQYF.